This T cell receptor (beta chain) was sequenced during a study of T cells in Graves' hyperthyroidism and ophthalmopathy. A NOSPECS grade of at least 4, a Clinical Activity Score of at least 3 and duration under 3 months were recorded in ophthalmopathy patients. The sample holds many counts of this clonotype. The antigen remains undetermined. Regarding the study as a whole: In the blood, most expanded thyroid clonotypes above 0.001 appeared as well.

Using RNA transcripts as the source, TCR beta CDR3 regions were amplified. The HTBI primer set was used in a first-round RT-PCR of the TCR CDR3. TCRdb called the multiplex PCR reads again in MiXCR, with one record for every CDR3 protein. Among hundreds of thousands of distinct CDR3 sequences, roughly 14% were seen once, and the ten largest hold 4% to 5.5%. Trimming shortened V by 4 bases and J by 0 bases, and 12 bases separated the two germline ends. Germline values: CDR1 SGHTA, CDR2 FQGTGA. CDR3 size: 15 residues. Sequences were obtained from blood. The J gene is TRBJ1-2, the V gene TRBV7-3; D might be TRBD1 (5 bases). This sequence was found in a woman in her thirties or forties with Graves' ophthalmopathy. The CDR3 DNA follows: TGTGCCAGCAGCTCCCAGGGAGGTTCTAACTATGGCTACACCTTC. It translates to CASSSQGGSNYGYTF.